A single sample gave rise to the 8 T cell receptor beta chains below, sequenced in a study of T cell clusters in autoimmune cytopenias. Some 34,000 genome equivalents of blood DNA were amplified for TRB. TRB was amplified by touch-down multiplex PCR, primer pools A and B combined. TCRdb re-called the multiplex PCR reads and catalogs CDR3 proteins one per entry, DNA excluded. The sample totals approximately 13,000 distinct CDR3 sequences. This same sample was also taken into another study, of T cell repertoires in aging, cancer and after chemotherapy.

The specimen sequenced was peripheral blood. Receptors were obtained from a human donor in good health.

CDR3 loop: CASRQQGATSNYGYTF. This chain connects TRBV27 to TRBJ1-2; TCRdb's D call of TRBD1 is untestable without DNA. Per the germline V gene, CDR1 is MNHEY and CDR2 is SMNVEV (reference sequence). This CDR3 comprises 16 residues.

The chain uses TRBV11-3 and TRBJ2-7; the D call of TRBD1 rests on TCRdb alone, since no DNA is present to check it. Germline assignment: CDR1 SGHNT and CDR2 YENEEA. The CDR3 runs to 14 residues. CDR3 amino acids: CASSRGDREYEQYF.

V gene TRBV5-4 combines with J gene TRBJ2-2. The V gene's germline CDR1 is SGHNT and CDR2 YYREEE (reference sequence). The CDR3 covers 14 residues. The chain's CDR3 is CASSLVWDGGELFF.

The V call is TRBV5-4, the J call TRBJ1-6; TCRdb's D call of TRBD1 is untestable without DNA. The CDR3 covers 16 residues. CDR1 is SGHNT and CDR2 is YYREEE in the germline V gene (reference sequence). The CDR3 spells CASSFERTGIGSPLHF.

J is TRBJ2-1 and V is TRBV18; TCRdb picks TRBD1, but there is no DNA to check that call. Germline V gene data show CDR1 as KGHSH and CDR2 as LQKENI. The CDR3 is 16 residues long. CDR3 region: CASSHPGAVAYNEQFF.

The J gene is TRBJ2-2, the V gene TRBV5-4; TCRdb returns TRBD1, unconfirmable since there is no DNA. The germline CDR1 and CDR2 sequences are SGHNT and YYREEE (reference sequence). CDR3 length: 15 amino acids. CDR3 region: CASSTGQGNTGELFF. Variable domain in full (rest from reference TRBV5-4 and TRBJ2-2): ETGVTQSPTHLIKTRGQQVTLRCSSQSGHNTVSWYQQALGQGPQFIFQYYREEENGRGNFPPRFSGLQFPNYSSELNVNALELDDSALYLCASSTGQGNTGELFFGEGSRLTVL.

The chain has TRBV10-3 and TRBJ2-7. The CDR3 is made up of 13 amino acids. Germline-derived CDR1 and CDR2 are ENHRY and SYGVKD. The CDR3 loop is CAISGRSSYEQYF.

This clonotype is medium-sized by frequency. The chain carries TRBV19 and TRBJ2-2; TCRdb designates TRBD1, a call that cannot be tested without DNA. Per germline, CDR1 LNHDA and CDR2 SQIVND (reference sequence). This CDR3 comprises 14 residues. The chain's CDR3 is CASRLQGDTGELFF.